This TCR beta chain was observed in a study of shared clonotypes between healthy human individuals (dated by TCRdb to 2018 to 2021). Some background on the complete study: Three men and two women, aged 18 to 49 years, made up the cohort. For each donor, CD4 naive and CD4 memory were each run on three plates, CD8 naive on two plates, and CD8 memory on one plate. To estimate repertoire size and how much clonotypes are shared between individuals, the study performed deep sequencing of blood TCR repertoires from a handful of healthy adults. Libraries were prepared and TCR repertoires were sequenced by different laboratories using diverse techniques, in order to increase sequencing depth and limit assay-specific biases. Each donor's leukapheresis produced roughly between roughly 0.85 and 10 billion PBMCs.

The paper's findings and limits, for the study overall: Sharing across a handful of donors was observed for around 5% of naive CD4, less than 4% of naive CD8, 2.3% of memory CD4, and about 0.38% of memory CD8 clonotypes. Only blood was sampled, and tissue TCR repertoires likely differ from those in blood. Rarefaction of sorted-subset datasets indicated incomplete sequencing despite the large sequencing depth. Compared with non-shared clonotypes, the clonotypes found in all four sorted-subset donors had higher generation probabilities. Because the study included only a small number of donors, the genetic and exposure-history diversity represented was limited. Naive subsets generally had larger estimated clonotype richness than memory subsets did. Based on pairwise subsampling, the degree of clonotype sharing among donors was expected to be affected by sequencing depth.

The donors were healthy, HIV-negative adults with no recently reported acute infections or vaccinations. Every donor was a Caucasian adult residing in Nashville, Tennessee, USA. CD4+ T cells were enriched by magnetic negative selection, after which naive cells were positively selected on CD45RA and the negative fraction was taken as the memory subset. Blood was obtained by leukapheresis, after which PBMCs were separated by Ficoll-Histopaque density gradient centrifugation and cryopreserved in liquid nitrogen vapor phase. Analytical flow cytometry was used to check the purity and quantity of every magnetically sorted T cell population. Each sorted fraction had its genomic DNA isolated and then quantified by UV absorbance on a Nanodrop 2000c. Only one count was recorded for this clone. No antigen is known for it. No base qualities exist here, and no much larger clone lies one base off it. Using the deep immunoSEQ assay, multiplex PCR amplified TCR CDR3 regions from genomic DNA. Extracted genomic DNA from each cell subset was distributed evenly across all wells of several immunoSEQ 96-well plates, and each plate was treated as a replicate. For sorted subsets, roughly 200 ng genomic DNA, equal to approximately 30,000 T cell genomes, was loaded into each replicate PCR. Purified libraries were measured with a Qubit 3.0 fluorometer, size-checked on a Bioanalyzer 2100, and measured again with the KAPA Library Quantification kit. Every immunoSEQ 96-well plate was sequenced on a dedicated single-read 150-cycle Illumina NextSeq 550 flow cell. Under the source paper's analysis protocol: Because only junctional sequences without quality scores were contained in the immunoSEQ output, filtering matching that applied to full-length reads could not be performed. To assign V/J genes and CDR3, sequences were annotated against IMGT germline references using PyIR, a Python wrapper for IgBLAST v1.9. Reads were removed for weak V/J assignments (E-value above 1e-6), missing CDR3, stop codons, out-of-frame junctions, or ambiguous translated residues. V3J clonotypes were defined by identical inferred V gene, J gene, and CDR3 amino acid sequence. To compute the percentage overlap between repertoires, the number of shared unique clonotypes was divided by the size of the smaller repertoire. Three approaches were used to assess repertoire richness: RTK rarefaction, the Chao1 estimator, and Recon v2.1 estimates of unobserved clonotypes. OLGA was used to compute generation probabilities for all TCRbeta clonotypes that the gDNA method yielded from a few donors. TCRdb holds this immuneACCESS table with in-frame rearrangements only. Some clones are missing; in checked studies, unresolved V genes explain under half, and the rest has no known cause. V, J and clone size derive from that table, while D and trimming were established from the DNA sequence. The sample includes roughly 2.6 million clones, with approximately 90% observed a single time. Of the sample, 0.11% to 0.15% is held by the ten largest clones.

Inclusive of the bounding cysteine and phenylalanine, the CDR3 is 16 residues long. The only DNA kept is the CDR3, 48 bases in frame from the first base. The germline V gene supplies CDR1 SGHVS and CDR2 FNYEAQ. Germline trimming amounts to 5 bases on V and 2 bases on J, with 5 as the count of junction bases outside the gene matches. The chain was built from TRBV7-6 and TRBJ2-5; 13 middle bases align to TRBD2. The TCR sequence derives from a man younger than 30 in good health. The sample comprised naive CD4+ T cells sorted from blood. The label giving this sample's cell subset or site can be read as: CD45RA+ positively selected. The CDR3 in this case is CASSQGTSGTQETQYF. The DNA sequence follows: TGTGCCAGCAGCCAAGGGACTAGCGGGACTCAAGAGACCCAGTACTTC.